This TCR beta chain is from a study of cytomegalovirus exposure and HLA in healthy donors. The overall study: A previous analysis identified 117 million unique TCR beta sequences derived from some 170 million T cells. Of the donors genotyped, about 390 in all, 80% to 85% fell in the Caucasian-associated ancestry cluster.

PCR amplification relied on 60 Vbeta primers (plus 13 Jbeta primers). Assay used: immunoSEQ multiplex PCR; TCRdb lists only in-frame clones, some missing. The sample contains 35,000 to 50,000 clones, around 60% of which appear only once. The sample holds a few counts of this clone. Its target is not known. CDR1 is ENHRY, CDR2 SYGVKD, per germline. CDR3 size: 15 residues. V lost 0 bases, J lost 0 bases, and 6 bases lay in between. Findings and limits, study-wide: A later analysis reportedly identified an Asian-associated ancestry cluster as carrying fewer N-insertions than the roughly 670-donor mean.

Sequencing was performed on PBMCs. The clonotype originates from a man in his sixties in good health and CMV-seropositive. V usage is TRBV10-3 and J usage is TRBJ1-5; D gene unclear. The CDR3 DNA reads TGTGCCATCAGTGAGTCGCTCTATAGCAATCAGCCCCAGCATTTT. Translation gives CAISESLYSNQPQHF.